These T cell receptor beta chains were read from a single sample in a study of cytotoxic CD8 clonotypes in ibrutinib-treated CLL. Measured with immunoSEQ multiplex PCR; TCRdb has only the in-frame clones, and not every one. The data show about 140,000 clones, with about 84% seen just once and 7.6% held by the top ten. Sequencing used PBMCs, obtained after 36 months of ibrutinib treatment. The receptor source for this set is a human donor with chronic lymphocytic leukemia. CDR3s include the opening cysteine and the closing phenylalanine or tryptophan.

>TRBV2|12
CASTLGGYGYTF
>TRBV5-1|14
CASSLSPPNSPLHF
>TRBV29-1|13
CSVYDRTGSEQYF
>TRBV15|16
CATSRDGSSGANVLTF
>TRBV4-1|17
CASSQFILARNHNEQFF
>TRBV2|16
CASSEPLAGVGETQYF
>TRBV5-5|12
CASSFRAAEAFF
>TRBV19|15
CASSYQGKGSYEQYF
>TRBV6-6|14
CASKIAGGSYEQYF
>TRBV7-8|15
CASSLMGALSYEQYF
>TRBV7-2|12
CASSLVENIQYF
>TRBV6-5|13
CASRLGQSYEQYF
>TRBV11-2|14
CASRRDYSYNEQFF
>TRBV11-2|14
CASIRGAGGYEQYF
>TRBV7-9|14
CASSLRTGAEKLFF
>TRBV2|15
CASSFTPGRPETQYF
>TRBV19|15
CASSLGTGVYNEQFF
>TRBV6-5|14
CASRPTGFRQPQHF
>TRBV4-1|14
CASSRRADPSGYTF
>TRBV4-1|13
CASSPPGTYEQYF
>TRBV6-5|16
CASSYSRGSSNQPQHF
>TRBV15|15
CATSGARTSGNEQFF
>TRBV9|15
CASSVVSGRGNEQFF
>TRBV18|12
CASSPDTGELFF
>TRBV5-8|15
CASSFHGGYTGELFF
>TRBV5-4|12
CASSLPLETQYF
>TRBV6-1|14
CASSDRAGYTEAFF
>TRBV9|17
CASSVGDSNGVNTEAFF
>TRBV10-3|15
CAISHRDNGKDEQYF
>TRBV15|18
CATSRDFGTSRTNEKLFF
>TRBV6-1|15
CASSSPDRGRTEAFF
>TRBV4-2|18
CASSLESGADRGPEKLFF
>TRBV30|13
CAWRLAGVVEQYF
>TRBV7-9|12
CASSLATGELFF
>TRBV6-1|16
CASSEIGTALNTEAFF
>TRBV15|15
CATRDFGRGMHEQYF
>TRBV7-3|20
CASSLTGTWGLAGALDTQYF
>TRBV2|15
CASSERQGRGNIQYF
>TRBV7-6|13
CASSLDWRAQQYF
>TRBV6-1|16
CASSVLAGGRTGELFF
>TRBV5-1|17
CASNLGHGTSGRSEQYF
>TRBV30|13
CAWARGGYGGYTF
>TRBV5-6|16
CASSPGTGTRSYEQYF
>TRBV7-9|16
CATFSGSRPNTDTQYF
>TRBV18|12
CASSPEALEQYF
>TRBV9|14
CASSILGNTGELFF
>TRBV5-1|16
CASSEWWGTGVTGYTF
>TRBV28|16
CASRGRGYAISYEQYF